The rows below give T cell receptor beta chains drawn from one sample of a study of shared clonotypes between healthy human individuals. TCRdb's table, derived via immunoSEQ multiplex PCR, lists solely in-frame clones and lacks some. The table records around 1,100,000 clones, approximately 80% of them present only once. The specimen was memory CD4+ T cells from PBMCs. The source of these receptors is a man aged 18 to 30 in good health. Some clones in this sample may be carry-over from other donors' samples. Each CDR3 is given with its conserved first and last residue. The D gene is left open where the match is weak. Not every row has a clone size; where given, it reads once, few, many or a size class.

TRBV5-4,TRBJ2-5,once,.,TGTGCCAGCAGCTTGTTGGGGAATCCCCAAGAGACCCAGTACTTC,CASSLLGNPQETQYF
TRBV11-2,TRBJ2-5,few,.,TGTGCCAGCAGCTCCAGGGGTCTAGACCAAGAGACCCAGTACTTC,CASSSRGLDQETQYF
TRBV27,TRBJ2-4,.,TRBD2,TGTGCCAGCAGTTCACGACTAGCGGGATTTAACATTCAGTACTTC,CASSSRLAGFNIQYF
TRBV11-2,TRBJ1-2,.,.,TGTGCCAGCTCACATTCCCGGGGGCCAAGGGGCTCTAACTATGGCTACACCTTC,CASSHSRGPRGSNYGYTF
TRBV6-1,TRBJ2-5,.,.,TGTGCCAGCAGTGTAGGCAGCCGTGGAGAGACCCAGTACTTC,CASSVGSRGETQYF
TRBV7-9,TRBJ2-1,.,TRBD1,TGTGCCAGCAGCAGATCTCGGGACAGCAATGAGCAGTTCTTC,CASSRSRDSNEQFF
TRBV7-8,TRBJ2-2,few,.,TGTGCCAGCAGCTTAGTTCGAGCGCTCAACACCGGGGAGCTGTTTTTT,CASSLVRALNTGELFF
TRBV15,TRBJ2-3,.,TRBD2,TGTGCCACCAGCAGAGATAGGCGGGAGCGTACAGATACGCAGTATTTT,CATSRDRRERTDTQYF
TRBV20-1,TRBJ2-2,.,TRBD1,TGCAGTGCTGAGGGACAGGGGAAGCTGTTTTTT,CSAEGQGKLFF
TRBV2,TRBJ2-5,.,.,TGTGCCAGCAGTGAAGGCGGGAAAGAGACCCAGTACTTC,CASSEGGKETQYF
TRBV7-9,TRBJ1-4,.,TRBD1,TGTGCCAGCAGCTTACTAACGGACAGGGGGAGAGAAAAACTGTTTTTT,CASSLLTDRGREKLFF
TRBV6-6,TRBJ2-7,.,TRBD1,TGTGCCAGCAGTCAGGTCCGGGACAGGGACCACGAGCAGTACTTC,CASSQVRDRDHEQYF
TRBV7-9,TRBJ2-1,.,.,TGTGCCAGCAGCCCACTGTTTGGGGACCACAATGAGCAGTTCTTC,CASSPLFGDHNEQFF
TRBV6-5,TRBJ2-5,.,TRBD2,TGTGCCAGCAGTTACTCGATGACCAGCGGGGGAAGCCAGTACTTC,CASSYSMTSGGSQYF
TRBV9,TRBJ2-1,.,.,TGTGCCAGCAGCGCCCGGGGCGGGGACTACAATGAGCAGTTCTTC,CASSARGGDYNEQFF
TRBV5-1,TRBJ2-7,.,TRBD2,TGCGCCAGCGGACTAGCGGGACCCTACGAGCAGTACTTC,CASGLAGPYEQYF
TRBV5-4,TRBJ2-5,.,TRBD2,TGTGCCAGCAGCCCGACGACTAGCCCGGAGACCCAGTACTTC,CASSPTTSPETQYF
TRBV5-1,TRBJ2-7,.,TRBD2,TGCGCCAGCAGCCAGGGACTAGGGGGCGAGCAGTACTTC,CASSQGLGGEQYF
TRBV28,TRBJ2-2,once,TRBD2,TGTGCCAGCAGTTTTGAAGCTAGCGGGACGAACACCGGGGAGCTGTTTTTT,CASSFEASGTNTGELFF
TRBV4-2,TRBJ2-1,.,TRBD2,TGTGCCAGCAGCCAAGAGGTAGCGGGAGGGTCAGGCAATGAGCAGTTCTTC,CASSQEVAGGSGNEQFF
TRBV5-1,TRBJ1-1,.,TRBD1,TGCGCCAGCAGCCCTACCGGACAGGGTGAAGCTTTCTTT,CASSPTGQGEAFF
TRBV10-3,TRBJ2-5,once,.,TGTGCCACCTCGGGTGGGGAGACCCAGTACTTC,CATSGGETQYF
TRBV30,TRBJ1-1,few,.,TGTGCCTATCGCGGAAACACTGAAGCTTTCTTT,CAYRGNTEAFF
TRBV27,TRBJ1-2,once,.,TGTGCCAGCAGGGGGACGGGGGCTGGCTATGGCTACACCTTC,CASRGTGAGYGYTF
TRBV5-5,TRBJ1-6,.,.,TGTGCCAGCAGCTTCCCCCCCGGTCGGACTAAGAGGTCACCCCTCCACTTT,CASSFPPGRTKRSPLHF
TRBV6-5,TRBJ1-2,.,.,TGTGCCAGCAGTTACCGGGCCACAGGGCCAGGCGATGGCTACACCTTC,CASSYRATGPGDGYTF
TRBV7-2,TRBJ1-1,.,.,TGTGCCAGCAGCCCAAGGACGGGAATGAACACTGAAGCTTTCTTT,CASSPRTGMNTEAFF
TRBV6-5,TRBJ2-5,.,.,TGTGCCAGCAGTTACTCGCACGCGGAGGAGACCCAGTACTTC,CASSYSHAEETQYF
TRBV28,TRBJ1-5,.,TRBD1,TGTGCCAGCAGTTCCCCAGACAGGGAAGGTCAGCCCCAGCATTTT,CASSSPDREGQPQHF
TRBV6-5,TRBJ1-5,once,TRBD1,TGTGCCAGCAGGCCGACAGGGGGCAGCAATCAGCCCCAGCATTTT,CASRPTGGSNQPQHF
TRBV9,TRBJ2-3,.,TRBD2,TGTGCCAGCAGCGGAGGAGTAGCGGGCCCCACAGATACGCAGTATTTT,CASSGGVAGPTDTQYF
TRBV19,TRBJ2-3,.,TRBD1,TGTGCCAGTAGTATAGGGGGACAGGCCCTAGCTAGCACAGATACGCAGTATTTT,CASSIGGQALASTDTQYF
TRBV28,TRBJ2-7,.,.,TGTGCCAGCAGCGGGAGCTCCTACGAGCAGTACTTC,CASSGSSYEQYF
TRBV19,TRBJ1-1,few,TRBD1,TGTGCCAGTAGTATTAGTGGGACAGTCTCCGAAGCTTTCTTT,CASSISGTVSEAFF
TRBV2,TRBJ2-2,few,TRBD1,TGTGCCAGCAAGTCGTCGGGACAGGGAGGCACCGGGGAGCTGTTTTTT,CASKSSGQGGTGELFF
TRBV6-1,TRBJ1-4,.,TRBD1,TGTGCCAGCGGATCCCGGACAGGAACAAATGAAAAACTGTTTTTT,CASGSRTGTNEKLFF
TRBV4-3,TRBJ2-7,.,TRBD2,TGCGCCAGCAGCCAAGGGGTTCTAGCGGGAGGTGGAACCTACGAGCAGTACTTC,CASSQGVLAGGGTYEQYF
TRBV25-1,TRBJ1-2,.,.,TGTGCCAGCCAGGGCGAGGGGATTTATGGCTACACCTTC,CASQGEGIYGYTF
TRBV7-6,TRBJ2-3,.,TRBD2,TGTGCCAGCAGCTTACGGGGAAGTCGTCGGCTAGCGGACACAGATACGCAGTATTTT,CASSLRGSRRLADTDTQYF
TRBV6-6,TRBJ1-4,many,.,TGTGCCAGCCCTTGGGGTGGACTGTTTTTT,CASPWGGLFF
TRBV10-3,TRBJ1-5,few,TRBD1,TGTGCCATCAGTGCAGGGGGAGCGGGCCAGCCCCAGCATTTT,CAISAGGAGQPQHF
TRBV5-1,TRBJ1-1,.,.,TGCGCCAGCAGACCCGACTCTAAGGTGAACACTGAAGCTTTCTTT,CASRPDSKVNTEAFF
TRBV7-6,TRBJ2-1,.,.,TGTGCCAGCAGCCCGAACACGGGCTCCTACAATGAGCAGTTCTTC,CASSPNTGSYNEQFF